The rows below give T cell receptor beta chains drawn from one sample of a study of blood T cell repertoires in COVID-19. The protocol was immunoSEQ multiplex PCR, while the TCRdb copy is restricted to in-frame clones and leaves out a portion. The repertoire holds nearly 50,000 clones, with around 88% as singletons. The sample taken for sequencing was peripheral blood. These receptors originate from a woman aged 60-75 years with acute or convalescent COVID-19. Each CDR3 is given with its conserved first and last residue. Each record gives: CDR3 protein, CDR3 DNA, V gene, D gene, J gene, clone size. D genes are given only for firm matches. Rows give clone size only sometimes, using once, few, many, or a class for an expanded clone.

CDR3: CASSFGQGVTNGYTF
DNA: TGTGCCAGCAGCTTTGGGCAGGGGGTCACAAATGGCTACACCTTC
V: TRBV5-4
D: TRBD1
J: TRBJ1-2
size: -

CDR3: CASSLSPNTEAFF
DNA: TGTGCCAGCAGCTTAAGCCCGAACACTGAAGCTTTCTTT
V: TRBV11-2
D: -
J: TRBJ1-1
size: -

CDR3: CASSALGPTEAFF
DNA: TGTGCCAGCAGCGCCTTGGGGCCCACTGAAGCTTTCTTT
V: TRBV7-3
D: -
J: TRBJ1-1
size: -

CDR3: CASSLNGGTGNYGYTF
DNA: TGTGCCAGCAGTTTAAATGGGGGCACTGGAAACTATGGCTACACCTTC
V: TRBV28
D: -
J: TRBJ1-2
size: -

CDR3: CSVPGPSLEKLFF
DNA: TGCAGCGTACCTGGTCCTTCTCTAGAAAAACTGTTTTTT
V: TRBV29-1
D: -
J: TRBJ1-4
size: -

CDR3: CASSIVSGGRNGYTF
DNA: TGTGCCAGTAGTATAGTTTCGGGGGGGCGGAATGGCTACACCTTC
V: TRBV19
D: -
J: TRBJ1-2
size: -

CDR3: CAISEYRDRGLNEQFF
DNA: TGTGCCATCAGTGAGTACCGGGACAGGGGTCTCAATGAGCAGTTCTTC
V: TRBV10-3
D: TRBD1
J: TRBJ2-1
size: -

CDR3: CASSTPPGAEAFF
DNA: TGTGCCAGTAGCACACCGCCGGGGGCTGAAGCTTTCTTT
V: TRBV19
D: -
J: TRBJ1-1
size: -

CDR3: CASSSRQGDPGTEAFF
DNA: TGCGCCAGCAGCTCCCGACAGGGGGATCCGGGAACTGAAGCTTTCTTT
V: TRBV5-1
D: TRBD1
J: TRBJ1-1
size: -

CDR3: CSVEKTVGYGYTF
DNA: TGCAGCGTTGAGAAGACAGTCGGCTATGGCTACACCTTC
V: TRBV29-1
D: -
J: TRBJ1-2
size: few

CDR3: CASSLKSQGVNEKLFF
DNA: TGTGCCAGCAGTCTAAAGTCCCAGGGCGTCAATGAAAAACTGTTTTTT
V: TRBV27
D: -
J: TRBJ1-4
size: -

CDR3: CASSPGQQNYGYTF
DNA: TGTGCCAGTAGTCCGGGACAGCAAAACTATGGCTACACCTTC
V: TRBV19
D: TRBD1
J: TRBJ1-2
size: -

CDR3: CASRGTGTIYEQYF
DNA: TGTGCCAGCAGGGGGACAGGGACCATCTACGAGCAGTACTTC
V: TRBV28
D: TRBD1
J: TRBJ2-7
size: -

CDR3: CASSDPSGGLSYNEQFF
DNA: TGTGCCAGCAGTGATCCAAGCGGGGGTCTCTCCTACAATGAGCAGTTCTTC
V: TRBV25-1
D: TRBD2
J: TRBJ2-1
size: -

CDR3: CASSLSDTQYF
DNA: TGTGCCAGCAGCCTTTCAGATACGCAGTATTTT
V: TRBV9
D: -
J: TRBJ2-3
size: -

CDR3: CSASPGQGATF
DNA: TGCAGTGCTAGTCCGGGACAGGGTGCAACCTTC
V: TRBV20-1
D: TRBD1
J: TRBJ1-2
size: once

CDR3: CASSAGQRDQPQHF
DNA: TGTGCCAGCAGCGCGGGACAGAGAGATCAGCCCCAGCATTTT
V: TRBV5-4
D: TRBD1
J: TRBJ1-5
size: -

CDR3: CAISDLQGRRNYGYTF
DNA: TGTGCCATCAGTGATCTACAGGGCCGTCGGAACTATGGCTACACCTTC
V: TRBV10-3
D: -
J: TRBJ1-2
size: -

CDR3: CASSSWTGGYGNTIYF
DNA: TGTGCCAGTAGTTCGTGGACAGGGGGCTATGGAAACACCATATATTTT
V: TRBV19
D: TRBD1
J: TRBJ1-3
size: few

CDR3: CASSQVGQGWSGYTF
DNA: TGTGCCAGCAGCCAAGTAGGACAGGGGTGGAGTGGCTACACCTTC
V: TRBV3-1/TRBV3-2
D: TRBD1
J: TRBJ1-2
size: -

CDR3: CASSLAGGPIMNEQFF
DNA: TGTGCCAGCAGCTTAGCGGGAGGGCCTATAATGAATGAGCAGTTCTTC
V: TRBV11-2
D: TRBD2
J: TRBJ2-1
size: -

CDR3: CASSTRTDSYEQYF
DNA: TGCGCCAGCAGCACCAGGACAGATTCCTACGAGCAGTACTTC
V: TRBV5-1
D: -
J: TRBJ2-7
size: few

CDR3: CASSQERISGRPETQYF
DNA: TGTGCCAGCAGCCAAGAAAGGATCAGCGGGAGGCCAGAGACCCAGTACTTC
V: TRBV3-1/TRBV3-2
D: TRBD2
J: TRBJ2-5
size: -

CDR3: CASSPINGNTEAFF
DNA: TGTGCCAGCTCACCGATAAACGGGAACACTGAAGCTTTCTTT
V: TRBV18
D: -
J: TRBJ1-1
size: -

CDR3: CASSLGQGGPSSYNEQFF
DNA: TGTGCCAGCAGCCTCGGACAGGGAGGGCCGAGCTCCTACAATGAGCAGTTCTTC
V: TRBV14
D: -
J: TRBJ2-1
size: -

CDR3: CASSLWGTGPSSGNTIYF
DNA: TGTGCCAGCAGTTTATGGGGGACAGGACCCAGCTCTGGAAACACCATATATTTT
V: TRBV28
D: TRBD1
J: TRBJ1-3
size: -

CDR3: CASSWTEGETQYF
DNA: TGTGCCAGCAGTTGGACAGAAGGGGAGACCCAGTACTTC
V: TRBV27
D: -
J: TRBJ2-5
size: -

CDR3: CAWDGQAVTGELFF
DNA: TGTGCCTGGGACGGACAGGCGGTAACCGGGGAGCTGTTTTTT
V: TRBV30
D: TRBD1
J: TRBJ2-2
size: -

CDR3: CASSQSRGGRDTIYF
DNA: TGTGCCAGCAGCCAAAGCAGGGGTGGTCGGGACACCATATATTTT
V: TRBV3-1/TRBV3-2
D: -
J: TRBJ1-3
size: -

CDR3: CASSIGGSQETQYF
DNA: TGTGCCAGTAGTATAGGTGGCTCCCAAGAGACCCAGTACTTC
V: TRBV19
D: -
J: TRBJ2-5
size: -

CDR3: CASSEFRGTEAFF
DNA: TGTGCCAGCAGTGAATTTAGGGGCACTGAAGCTTTCTTT
V: TRBV6-4
D: -
J: TRBJ1-1
size: -

CDR3: CASTTIGQGSDTQYF
DNA: TGTGCCAGCACCACAATAGGACAGGGGTCAGATACGCAGTATTTT
V: TRBV13
D: TRBD1
J: TRBJ2-3
size: -

CDR3: CASGEGGAVADTQYF
DNA: TGTGCCAGCGGAGAAGGGGGGGCGGTAGCAGATACGCAGTATTTT
V: TRBV19
D: -
J: TRBJ2-3
size: -

CDR3: CASTPQGARSGANVLTF
DNA: TGTGCCAGCACCCCACAGGGGGCGCGCTCTGGGGCCAACGTCCTGACTTTC
V: TRBV5-4
D: TRBD1
J: TRBJ2-6
size: -

CDR3: CSVDTGNSGNTIYF
DNA: TGCAGCGTGGATACCGGGAACTCTGGAAACACCATATATTTT
V: TRBV29-1
D: -
J: TRBJ1-3
size: -

CDR3: CASSLSASSYEQYF
DNA: TGTGCCAGCAGCTTATCTGCTAGCTCCTACGAGCAGTACTTC
V: TRBV7-8
D: -
J: TRBJ2-7
size: -

CDR3: CASSWDTNQPQHF
DNA: TGTGCCAGCAGCTGGGACACCAATCAGCCCCAGCATTTT
V: TRBV7-8
D: -
J: TRBJ1-5
size: -

CDR3: CASRIRNTEAFF
DNA: TGTGCCAGCAGAATCAGGAACACTGAAGCTTTCTTT
V: TRBV6-5
D: -
J: TRBJ1-1
size: -

CDR3: CATSDSRLVDSNQPQHF
DNA: TGTGCCACCAGTGATTCACGTTTAGTCGATAGCAATCAGCCCCAGCATTTT
V: TRBV24-1
D: -
J: TRBJ1-5
size: -

CDR3: CASSLVLSSGAGKQPQHF
DNA: TGTGCCAGCAGCTTAGTCTTATCCAGCGGGGCTGGGAAGCAGCCCCAGCATTTT
V: TRBV7-9
D: -
J: TRBJ1-5
size: -

CDR3: CASSTNTLDSGNTIYF
DNA: TGCGCCAGCAGCACCAACACCCTCGACTCTGGAAACACCATATATTTT
V: TRBV5-1
D: -
J: TRBJ1-3
size: -

CDR3: CAITRHRDPPPYEQYF
DNA: TGTGCCATCACTCGACACAGGGATCCCCCCCCCTACGAGCAGTACTTC
V: TRBV10-3
D: -
J: TRBJ2-7
size: -

CDR3: CASSSSPVNTEAFF
DNA: TGCGCCAGCAGCTCTAGCCCTGTGAACACTGAAGCTTTCTTT
V: TRBV5-1
D: -
J: TRBJ1-1
size: -

CDR3: CARRTSGRFYEQYF
DNA: TGTGCCAGAAGGACTAGCGGGAGATTCTACGAGCAGTACTTC
V: TRBV21-1
D: -
J: TRBJ2-7
size: -

CDR3: CASAQGYSGNTIYF
DNA: TGTGCCAGCGCCCAGGGGTATTCTGGAAACACCATATATTTT
V: TRBV2
D: -
J: TRBJ1-3
size: -

CDR3: CASSFIAGGPDTQYF
DNA: TGTGCCAGCAGTTTTATAGCGGGAGGGCCAGATACGCAGTATTTT
V: TRBV2
D: TRBD2
J: TRBJ2-3
size: -

CDR3: CASSYRLSGTGGGYTF
DNA: TGTGCCAGCAGTTACAGGCTATCGGGGACAGGGGGAGGCTACACCTTC
V: TRBV6-5
D: TRBD1
J: TRBJ1-2
size: -

CDR3: CASSPPSLARSHSGNTIYF
DNA: TGTGCCAGCTCACCACCGTCTTTGGCAAGGAGCCACTCTGGAAACACCATATATTTT
V: TRBV18
D: -
J: TRBJ1-3
size: -

CDR3: CASSQEGDSLNTEAFF
DNA: TGCGCCAGCAGCCAAGAAGGGGACAGTTTGAACACTGAAGCTTTCTTT
V: TRBV4-1
D: TRBD1
J: TRBJ1-1
size: -

CDR3: CASSLTDNSNTEAFF
DNA: TGCGCCAGCAGCTTAACCGACAACTCGAACACTGAAGCTTTCTTT
V: TRBV5-1
D: -
J: TRBJ1-1
size: -

CDR3: CASSDLGETQYF
DNA: TGTGCCAGCAGTGACCTCGGGGAGACCCAGTACTTC
V: TRBV2
D: -
J: TRBJ2-5
size: -

CDR3: CASRDRLNTEAFF
DNA: TGTGCCAGTAGGGACAGATTGAACACTGAAGCTTTCTTT
V: TRBV6-5
D: TRBD1
J: TRBJ1-1
size: -

CDR3: CASSSVGTGGQPQHF
DNA: TGTGCCAGTAGTTCGGTCGGGACAGGCGGCCAGCCCCAGCATTTT
V: TRBV19
D: TRBD1
J: TRBJ1-5
size: -

CDR3: CASSANREPHLKSYGYTF
DNA: TGTGCCAGCAGTGCTAACAGGGAACCCCACCTCAAATCCTATGGCTACACCTTC
V: TRBV9
D: -
J: TRBJ1-2
size: -

CDR3: CASSEDRGKQETQYF
DNA: TGTGCCAGCAGTGAAGACAGGGGAAAACAAGAGACCCAGTACTTC
V: TRBV2
D: TRBD1
J: TRBJ2-5
size: -

CDR3: CASSQDASIGDTQYF
DNA: TGTGCCAGCAGCCAAGATGCTAGCATTGGAGATACGCAGTATTTT
V: TRBV3-1/TRBV3-2
D: -
J: TRBJ2-3
size: -